The clone carrying this TCR beta chain was seen only a few times. Its antigen is not identified. These data originate in a study of vaccination and CD4 T cells after COVID-19. Findings and limits, study-wide: Convalescent patients displayed a median about 86% of reactive clones emerging only post-vaccination.

Treatment meaning: approximately 9-day PBMC culture with coronavirus spike peptide pools or control peptides (ViraFEST assay). The germline V gene has CDR1 MNHNS and CDR2 SASEGT. The CDR3 is made up of 15 amino acids. Losses at the gene ends were 5 bases for V and 4 bases for J; bases not matched to a gene: 9. The Oncomine TCR Beta short-read assay generated sequence data from the DNA of cultured CD4+ T cells. DNA came from CD4+ T cells after culture. TCRdb re-called the PCR reads with MiXCR, one entry per CDR3 protein. The sample has over 10,000 distinct CDR3 sequences, roughly 58% seen once; the top ten hold 8% to 9.5%.

This TCR derives from a human donor who had recovered from COVID-19. Sequencing input: CD4+ T cells from blood, cultured in vitro. The chain couples TRBV6-1 to TRBJ1-2; TRBD1 aligns across 8 bases. The CDR3 loop reads CASSRSRTGSYGYTF. In DNA form, the CDR3 reads TGTGCCAGCAGTCGAAGTCGGACAGGGAGCTATGGCTACACCTTC.